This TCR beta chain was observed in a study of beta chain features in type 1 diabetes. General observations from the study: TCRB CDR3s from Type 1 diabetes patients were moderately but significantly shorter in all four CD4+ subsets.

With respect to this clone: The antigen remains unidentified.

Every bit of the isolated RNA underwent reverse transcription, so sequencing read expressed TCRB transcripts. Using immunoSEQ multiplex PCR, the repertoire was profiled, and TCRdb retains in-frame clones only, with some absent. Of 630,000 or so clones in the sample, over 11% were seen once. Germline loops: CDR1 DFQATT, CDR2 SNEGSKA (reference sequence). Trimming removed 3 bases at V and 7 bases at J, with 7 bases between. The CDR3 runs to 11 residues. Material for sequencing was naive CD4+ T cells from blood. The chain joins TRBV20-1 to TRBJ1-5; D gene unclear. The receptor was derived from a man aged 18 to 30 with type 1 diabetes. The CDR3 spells CSARGRQPQHF. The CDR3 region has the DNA TGCAGTGCTAGGGGGAGGCAGCCCCAGCATTTT.